This is a list of T cell receptor beta chains from one sample in a study of T-cell memory formation after mild COVID-19. MiXCR, run by TCRdb on the 5' RACE reads, gives a single entry per CDR3 protein. The data contain about 260,000 distinct CDR3 sequences, about a sixth of them seen just once; the ten biggest clones take up roughly 22%. Sequenced: PBMCs or a T cell subset sorted from them (not recorded which). The receptors shown here come from a man between 18 and 35 years old who had mild COVID-19 (a few samples of this study predate the infection). Cell type and time point are not known. Each CDR3 is given with its conserved first and last residue. D genes are given only for firm matches. The size field is filled for only some rows; it gives once, few, many or a size class.

clone_size: NA
v_call: TRBV11-2
d_call: NA
j_call: TRBJ2-1
cdr3_nt: TGTGCCAGCAGTACCGGGCTAAGATACAATGAGCAGTTCTTC
cdr3_aa: CASSTGLRYNEQFF

clone_size: NA
v_call: TRBV3-1
d_call: TRBD2
j_call: TRBJ2-1
cdr3_nt: TGTGCCAGCAGCCGAGCCGGGACTAGTCGATACAATGAGCAGTTCTTC
cdr3_aa: CASSRAGTSRYNEQFF

clone_size: NA
v_call: TRBV5-1
d_call: NA
j_call: TRBJ2-7
cdr3_nt: TGCGCCAGCAGCTTTACAGGTGGCGAGCAGTACTTC
cdr3_aa: CASSFTGGEQYF

clone_size: NA
v_call: TRBV18
d_call: NA
j_call: TRBJ1-5
cdr3_nt: TGTGCCAGCTCCCTGCTGCAGGGAGGAAATCAGCCCCAGCATTTT
cdr3_aa: CASSLLQGGNQPQHF

clone_size: few
v_call: TRBV5-4
d_call: NA
j_call: TRBJ2-7
cdr3_nt: TGTGCCAGCAGCCTCGGGTTGGGGAACGAGCAGTACTTC
cdr3_aa: CASSLGLGNEQYF

clone_size: few
v_call: TRBV7-2
d_call: NA
j_call: TRBJ2-7
cdr3_nt: TGTGCCAGCAGCCTCTATACCCAGGGGAGCGAGCAGTACTTC
cdr3_aa: CASSLYTQGSEQYF

clone_size: many
v_call: TRBV12-3/TRBV12-4
d_call: TRBD2
j_call: TRBJ2-2
cdr3_nt: TGTGCCAGCAGCCGCGGGGGAAACACCGGGGAGCTGTTTTTT
cdr3_aa: CASSRGGNTGELFF

clone_size: NA
v_call: TRBV3-1
d_call: NA
j_call: TRBJ2-7
cdr3_nt: TGTGCCAGCAGCCAAGATCATGAGGGATTACGGGAGCAGTACTTC
cdr3_aa: CASSQDHEGLREQYF

clone_size: few
v_call: TRBV7-9
d_call: NA
j_call: TRBJ2-2
cdr3_nt: TGTGCCAGCAGCTCGGGGGCCGGCGGGGAGCTGTTTTTT
cdr3_aa: CASSSGAGGELFF

clone_size: few
v_call: TRBV7-2
d_call: TRBD2
j_call: TRBJ2-5
cdr3_nt: TGTGCCAGCAGCTATATCAGACTAGCAGGGAGAGAGACCCAGTACTTC
cdr3_aa: CASSYIRLAGRETQYF

clone_size: NA
v_call: TRBV7-2
d_call: TRBD1
j_call: TRBJ1-4
cdr3_nt: TGTGCCAGCAGCCCAAGGACAGGGGGCGTTGAAAAACTGTTTTTT
cdr3_aa: CASSPRTGGVEKLFF

clone_size: few
v_call: TRBV6-5
d_call: NA
j_call: TRBJ2-7
cdr3_nt: TGTGCCAGCAGTTACGACCCAGGGAGCTCCTACGAGCAGTACTTC
cdr3_aa: CASSYDPGSSYEQYF

clone_size: NA
v_call: TRBV11-1
d_call: TRBD1
j_call: TRBJ2-1
cdr3_nt: TGTGCCAGCGGACAGGGAACCTACAATGAGCAGTTCTTC
cdr3_aa: CASGQGTYNEQFF

clone_size: NA
v_call: TRBV29-1
d_call: NA
j_call: TRBJ1-3
cdr3_nt: TGCAGCGGAAGGAAGGGCTCTGGAAACACCATATATTTT
cdr3_aa: CSGRKGSGNTIYF

clone_size: NA
v_call: TRBV2
d_call: TRBD2
j_call: TRBJ2-1
cdr3_nt: TGTGCCAGCAGTCGTCCTGGCGGGGGGGCCCGGGATGAGCAGTTCTTC
cdr3_aa: CASSRPGGGARDEQFF

clone_size: NA
v_call: TRBV4-1
d_call: TRBD1
j_call: TRBJ2-3
cdr3_nt: TGCGCCAGCAGCCAAGTTACAGGGGAGATCGGAGATACGCAGTATTTT
cdr3_aa: CASSQVTGEIGDTQYF

clone_size: NA
v_call: TRBV5-6
d_call: NA
j_call: TRBJ2-3
cdr3_nt: TGTGCCAGCAGCTTGGCATGGGACACCTCCTACCCCACAGATACGCAGTATTTT
cdr3_aa: CASSLAWDTSYPTDTQYF

clone_size: NA
v_call: TRBV6-6
d_call: NA
j_call: TRBJ2-1
cdr3_nt: TGTGCCAGCATGGGGCGACACAATGAGCAGTTCTTC
cdr3_aa: CASMGRHNEQFF

clone_size: NA
v_call: TRBV4-3
d_call: NA
j_call: TRBJ2-7
cdr3_nt: TGCGCCAGCAGCCGCGGGACCCCTACCTACGAGCAGTACTTC
cdr3_aa: CASSRGTPTYEQYF

clone_size: many
v_call: TRBV7-2
d_call: NA
j_call: TRBJ2-2
cdr3_nt: TGTGCCAGCAGCTCTTACACCGGGGAGCTGTTTTTT
cdr3_aa: CASSSYTGELFF

clone_size: NA
v_call: TRBV6-2/TRBV6-3
d_call: NA
j_call: TRBJ1-5
cdr3_nt: TGTGCCAGCAGTTACGACAGGTATAGCAATCAGCCCCAGCATTTT
cdr3_aa: CASSYDRYSNQPQHF

clone_size: NA
v_call: TRBV7-8
d_call: NA
j_call: TRBJ2-5
cdr3_nt: TGTGCCAGCAGCTTAGATCCAGGCGCAGAGACCCAGTACTTC
cdr3_aa: CASSLDPGAETQYF

clone_size: few
v_call: TRBV20-1
d_call: TRBD2
j_call: TRBJ2-3
cdr3_nt: TGCAGTGCTAAGGCGGGGGACAGCACAGATACGCAGTATTTT
cdr3_aa: CSAKAGDSTDTQYF

clone_size: NA
v_call: TRBV12-3/TRBV12-4
d_call: TRBD1
j_call: TRBJ1-5
cdr3_nt: TGTGCCAGCAGTTTTAGGAGACAGGGTGGGGCATGGAGTCAGCCCCAGCATTTT
cdr3_aa: CASSFRRQGGAWSQPQHF

clone_size: few
v_call: TRBV10-3
d_call: NA
j_call: TRBJ2-5
cdr3_nt: TGTGCCATCGGGAACATCTCGCGGGGTGCCCAGTACTTC
cdr3_aa: CAIGNISRGAQYF